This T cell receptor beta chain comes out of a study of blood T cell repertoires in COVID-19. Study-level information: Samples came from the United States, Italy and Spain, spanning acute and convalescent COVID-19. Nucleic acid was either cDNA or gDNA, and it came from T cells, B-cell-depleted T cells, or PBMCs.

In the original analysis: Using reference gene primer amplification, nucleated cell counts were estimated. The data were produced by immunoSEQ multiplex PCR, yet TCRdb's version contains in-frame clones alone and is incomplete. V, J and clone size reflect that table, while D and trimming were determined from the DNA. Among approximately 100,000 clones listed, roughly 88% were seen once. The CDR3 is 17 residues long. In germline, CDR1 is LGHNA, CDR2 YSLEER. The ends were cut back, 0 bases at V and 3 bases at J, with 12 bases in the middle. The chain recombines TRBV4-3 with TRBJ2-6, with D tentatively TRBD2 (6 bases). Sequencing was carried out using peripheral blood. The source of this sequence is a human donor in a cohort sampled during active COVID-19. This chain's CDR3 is CASSQDIGSFGANVLTF. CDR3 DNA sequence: TGCGCCAGCAGCCAAGATATCGGGAGCTTTGGGGCCAACGTCCTGACTTTC.